A single sample is the source of the 19 T cell receptor beta chains below, sequenced in a study of human T cells and chemical hapten exposure. The time point was: pre-sensitization, week 0. This sample's treatment: therapeutic diphenylcyclopropenone sensitization with weekly scalp DPC. MiXCR, run by TCRdb on the RACE reads, gives a single entry per CDR3 protein. In the table there are some 59,000 distinct CDR3 sequences, about 11% of which are singletons. This sample comprised whole blood, obtained in connection with sensitization to the hapten diphenylcyclopropenone (DPC). The source of these receptors is a middle-aged woman with alopecia areata. Some clones in this sample may be carry-over from other donors' samples.

This clonotype has just one count. A much bigger clone sits one base away, suggesting this may be a read error. This CDR3 fails to terminate in the conserved phenylalanine or tryptophan, so it likely reflects a read error. The rearrangement joins TRBV12-3 or TRBV12-4 to TRBJ2-7, with D hard to call. Trimming took off 6 bases at V and 6 bases at J, with 18 bases between the two ends. This CDR3 contains 14 residues. CDR3 amino acids: CASSLVPLPGEQYL. CDR3 nucleotides: TGTGCCAGCAGCCTGGTACCCCTCCCTGGCGAGCAGTACCTC.

The rearrangement links TRBV29-1 to TRBJ2-1, with TRBD2 matching 11 bases. Germline V gene data show CDR1 as SQVTM and CDR2 as ANQGSEA. J lost 8 bases, V lost 3 bases, and 3 bases had no gene match. This CDR3 contains 13 residues. The CDR3 spells CSVEASGGHEQFF. CDR3 in DNA: TGCAGCGTTGAGGCTAGCGGGGGGCATGAGCAGTTCTTC.

This clonotype was observed many times. This chain joins TRBV9 and TRBJ1-4, with 7 bases lining up with TRBD1. Germline V gives CDR1 SGDLS, CDR2 YYNGEE. J was trimmed by 7 bases and V by 0 bases; bases with no gene match: 6. The CDR3 length is 15 residues. CDR3 residues: CASSVGGRGTEKLFF. CDR3 DNA sequence: TGTGCCAGCAGCGTAGGCGGCAGGGGGACTGAAAAACTGTTTTTT.

V is TRBV6-2 or TRBV6-3 and J is TRBJ2-3; the match to TRBD2 covers 8 bases. This CDR3 region has 14 residues. V shed 10 bases, J shed 4 bases, and the junction held 10 bases outside the gene matches. CDR1 is MNHEY, CDR2 SVGEGT, per germline. The CDR3, as DNA: TGTGCCACTGCCCTAGGACTAGCCCCAGATACGCAGTATTTT. Translation gives CATALGLAPDTQYF.

The V and J genes are TRBV20-1 and TRBJ2-1; 9 bases map to TRBD2. Germline loops: CDR1 DFQATT, CDR2 SNEGSKA (reference sequence). Trimming removed 2 bases from V and 0 bases from J; junction bases left unmatched: 11. This CDR3 comprises 18 residues. The CDR3: CSARSTGDSGSSYNEQFF. CDR3 bases: TGCAGTGCTAGATCCACTGGGGATAGCGGGAGCTCCTACAATGAGCAGTTCTTC.

This clonotype was observed many times. The chain employs TRBV20-1 and TRBJ2-7, with D tentatively TRBD1 or TRBD2 (6 bases each). CDR1 and CDR2 from the germline V gene are DFQATT and SNEGSKA (reference sequence). The CDR3 loop spans 14 amino acids. V lost 6 bases and J 7 bases, leaving 22 bases between the germline ends. CDR3 amino acids: CSAKRGEGAGEQYF. For the CDR3, the DNA is TGCAGTGCCAAGAGGGGGGAAGGGGCTGGGGAGCAGTACTTC.

The sample holds many counts of this clonotype. The chain is built from TRBV13 and TRBJ2-5; weak D call: TRBD2 (6 bases). The length of the CDR3 is 17 residues. The V and J ends lost 0 bases and 4 bases respectively, with 18 bases between them. Per the germline V gene, CDR1 is PRHDT and CDR2 is FYEKMQ (reference sequence). CDR3: CASSLGPREDGAETQYF. In DNA form, the CDR3 reads TGTGCCAGCAGCTTAGGGCCCAGGGAGGATGGGGCAGAGACCCAGTACTTC.

The chain has TRBV4-1 and TRBJ2-3; D possibly corresponds to TRBD1 (6 bases). CDR1 and CDR2 from the germline V gene are MGHRA and YSYEKL. The CDR3 sequence is 16 residues long. The V gene lost 0 bases and the J gene lost 0 bases, with 10 bases spanning the gap. The CDR3 spells CASSQEGTPSTDTQYF. CDR3 sequence (DNA): TGCGCCAGCAGCCAAGAAGGGACACCTAGCACAGATACGCAGTATTTT.

The rearrangement joins TRBV15 to TRBJ1-6, with a possible D match to TRBD1 (5 bases). The CDR3 sequence is 15 residues long. Trimming left V 0 bases short and J 6 bases short, with 9 bases between. The V gene's germline CDR1 is LNHNV and CDR2 YYDKDF (reference sequence). The chain's CDR3 is CATSREPGLNSPLHF. CDR3 in DNA: TGTGCCACCAGCAGAGAACCAGGGCTTAATTCACCCCTCCACTTT. Combining the CDR3 with reference TRBV15 and TRBJ1-6 gives the whole variable domain DAMVIQNPRYQVTQFGKPVTLSCSQTLNHNVMYWYQQKSSQAPKLLFHYYDKDFNNEADTPDNFQSRRPNTSFCFLDIRSPGLGDTAMYLCATSREPGLNSPLHFGNGTRLTVT.

This clonotype was seen a handful of times. The chain's CDR3 is CASTGGTYEQYF. DNA for the CDR3: TGTGCCAGCACCGGCGGTACCTACGAGCAGTACTTC. The gene calls are TRBV4-2 and TRBJ2-7, with unresolved D. CDR3 length: 12 amino acids. V was pared by 7 bases and J by 2 bases, with 9 bases between. Germline lookup yields CDR1 LGHNA and CDR2 YNFKEQ.

This clonotype was observed a handful of times. The genes are TRBV21-1 and TRBJ2-3; TRBD1, the table's D call, was not compared with the DNA. TRBV21-1 is a recognized pseudogene. This CDR3 spans 17 amino acids. The CDR3: CASSNPVAADSTDTQYF. CDR3 DNA: TGTGCCAGCAGCAACCCTGTTGCAGCGGATAGCACAGATACGCAGTATTTT.

This clonotype was recorded many times. The chain employs TRBV29-1 and TRBJ1-2, with TRBD1 as a possible D gene (5 bases). Germline V CDR1 and CDR2: SQVTM, ANQGSEA. CDR3 size: 12 residues. Trimming shortened V by 4 bases and J by 3 bases, and 9 bases separated the two germline ends. The CDR3, as DNA: TGCAGCGTTGGTGTGGGGGACTATGGCTACACCTTC. It translates to CSVGVGDYGYTF.

The table lists this clonotype with a few counts. The chain is built from TRBV12-5 and TRBJ2-1; TRBD2 agrees at 9 bases. Trimming took 5 bases from V and 9 from J; bases not matched to a gene: 8. Germline V gene data show CDR1 as LGHNT and CDR2 as FRNRAP. There are 14 residues in the CDR3. CDR3 coding DNA: TGTGCTAGTGGTACGGCGGGAGGGTCCGGTGAGCAGTTCTTC. Translation gives CASGTAGGSGEQFF.

This clonotype was detected ten times or more. The chain joins TRBV6-6 to TRBJ1-4; 8 nucleotides line up with TRBD1. The CDR3 spans 14 residues. Trimming cost V 8 bases and J 2 bases; bases outside gene matches: 4. Germline assignment: CDR1 MNHNY and CDR2 SVGAGI (reference sequence). CDR3 residues: CASERTGTNEKLFF. The CDR3 coding sequence is TGTGCCAGCGAACGGACAGGGACTAATGAAAAACTGTTTTTT.

This clonotype was counted a few times. This chain joins TRBV2 and TRBJ2-2; D is unclear. This CDR3 region has 13 residues. Germline values: CDR1 SNHLY, CDR2 FYNNEI. With 5 bases removed from V and 7 bases from J, the gap between germline ends came to 11 bases. CDR3 DNA sequence: TGTGCCAGCAGTAGACGTGAGGTCGGGGAGCTGTTTTTT. This codes for CASSRREVGELFF.

The genes are TRBV4-1 and TRBJ1-1; D possibly corresponds to TRBD1 (5 bases). V lost 1 base and J 4 bases, leaving 13 bases between the germline ends. Germline V lookup: CDR1 MGHRA, CDR2 YSYEKL. There are 15 residues in the CDR3. The CDR3 region is CASSQARQGGTEAFF. The DNA of the CDR3 is TGCGCCAGCAGCCAAGCGCGCCAGGGTGGCACTGAAGCTTTCTTT.

The CDR3 nucleotides are TGTGCCAGCAGAAACCTAGGGAGAGACACGGGAACCGGGGAGCTGTTTTTT. This gives the protein CASRNLGRDTGTGELFF. This chain connects TRBV11-2 to TRBJ2-2, with D possibly matching TRBD2 (5 bases). The germline V gene encodes CDR1 SGHAT and CDR2 FQNNGV. The CDR3 runs 17 residues. Between the trimmed V and J ends, which lost 6 bases and 5 bases, there was a span of 22 bases.

In this sample, this clonotype turned up a few times. The V call is TRBV5-4, the J call TRBJ2-5; 9 bases are shared with TRBD2. Per the germline V gene, CDR1 is SGHNT and CDR2 is YYREEE (reference sequence). CDR3 length: 16 amino acids. The trim removed 1 base at V and 4 bases at J, leaving 8 bases unmatched. The CDR3 DNA is TGTGCCAGCAGCTTGAGGTCTAGCGGGGCGGGAGAGACCCAGTACTTC. It translates to CASSLRSSGAGETQYF.

The sample holds many counts of this clonotype. This chain uses TRBV29-1 with TRBJ2-7, with 9 bases lining up with TRBD1. The CDR3 runs 15 residues. Unmatched junction bases numbered 9, after V lost 4 bases and J lost 2 bases. Germline V lookup: CDR1 SQVTM, CDR2 ANQGSEA. CDR3 nucleotides: TGCAGCGTTGGAGGGTCCGGACAGGGGCCCTACGAGCAGTACTTC. Its translation is CSVGGSGQGPYEQYF.